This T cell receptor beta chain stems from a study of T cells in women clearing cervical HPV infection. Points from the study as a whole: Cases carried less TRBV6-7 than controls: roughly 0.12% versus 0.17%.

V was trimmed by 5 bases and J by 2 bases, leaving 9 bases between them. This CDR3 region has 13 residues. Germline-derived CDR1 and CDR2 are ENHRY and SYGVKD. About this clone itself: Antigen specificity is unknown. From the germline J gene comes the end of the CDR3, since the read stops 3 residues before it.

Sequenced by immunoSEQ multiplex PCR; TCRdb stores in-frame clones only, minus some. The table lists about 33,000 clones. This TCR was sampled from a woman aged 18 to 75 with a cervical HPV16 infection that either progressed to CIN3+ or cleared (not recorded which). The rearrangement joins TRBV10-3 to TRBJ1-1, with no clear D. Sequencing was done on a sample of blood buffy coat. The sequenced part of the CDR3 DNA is TGTGCCATCAGTCGAGCTTCCAACACTGAA. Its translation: CAISRASNTE. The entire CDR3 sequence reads CAISRASNTEAFF.